These 10 T cell receptor beta chains originate from one sample sequenced in a study of blood T cell repertoires in COVID-19. Here immunoSEQ multiplex PCR was the method, and the copy in TCRdb shows in-frame clones only, minus some. The top ten hold under 2.5% of the sample, which has about 210,000 clones, 70% to 85% seen once. Source material: peripheral blood. These receptors came from a middle-aged man who had recovered from COVID-19.

V usage is TRBV30 and J usage is TRBJ2-1; maybe TRBD1 (5 bases). V was trimmed by 3 bases and J by 14 bases, leaving 17 bases between them. Germline-derived CDR1 and CDR2 are GTSNPN and SVGIG (reference sequence). CDR3 length: 12 amino acids. The CDR3 DNA is TGTGCCTGGAGCGGAACAGGAGACTCCGAGTTCTTC. It specifies CAWSGTGDSEFF.

The chain combines TRBV4-3 with TRBJ1-2, with D unclear. CDR3 length: 13 residues. The germline gives CDR1 LGHNA, CDR2 YSLEER. With 0 bases removed from V and 7 bases from J, the gap between germline ends came to 9 bases. The CDR3 region has the DNA TGCGCCAGCAGCCAAGAAACGGGTGCTGGCTACACCTTC. It encodes CASSQETGAGYTF.

This sequence joins TRBV6-5 and TRBJ2-2; the D gene is possibly TRBD1 (5 bases). V lost 1 base and J lost 4, with 13 bases in between. The CDR3 spans 16 residues. Germline V lookup: CDR1 MNHEY, CDR2 SVGAGI. The CDR3 DNA reads TGTGCCAGCAGTTACTGGGTGGGGCAAGGCACCGGGGAGCTGTTTTTT. Translation: CASSYWVGQGTGELFF.

The chain is built from TRBV11-3 and TRBJ2-7; the match to TRBD1 covers 9 bases. The V gene's germline CDR1 is SGHNT and CDR2 YENEEA. V was pared by 5 bases and J by 4 bases, with 6 bases of the junction left unmatched. The CDR3 length is 14 residues. As DNA, the CDR3 is TGTGCCAGCAGCAAGACAGGGGGTCAATACGAGCAGTACTTC. Its translation: CASSKTGGQYEQYF.

The chain recombines TRBV4-3 with TRBJ2-2, with TRBD2 identical over 8 bases. Germline loops: CDR1 LGHNA, CDR2 YSLEER. The CDR3 sequence is 18 residues long. Trimming removed 3 bases from V and 3 bases from J; junction bases left unmatched: 12. CDR3 amino acids: CASSQHTPAGAYTGELFF. DNA of the CDR3: TGCGCCAGCAGCCAGCACACGCCAGCGGGGGCATACACCGGGGAGCTGTTTTTT.

The CDR3 sequence: CASSEPGYSGNTIYF. The CDR3 DNA is TGTGCCAGCAGTGAACCGGGATACTCTGGAAACACCATATATTTT. The chain has TRBV6-1 and TRBJ1-3; D uncertain. Germline CDR1 and CDR2: MNHNS and SASEGT. Trimming removed 2 bases from V and 0 bases from J, with 8 bases in between. The CDR3 totals 15 residues.

This chain uses TRBV11-2 with TRBJ1-1, with no clear D. Germline V gene sequence: CDR1 SGHAT, CDR2 FQNNGV. Trimming took off 1 base at V and 8 bases at J, with 14 bases between the two ends. The CDR3 covers 14 residues. This CDR3 is CASSLVVGRVEAFF. The CDR3 DNA sequence: TGTGCCAGCAGCTTAGTCGTGGGGAGAGTGGAAGCTTTCTTT.

This chain uses TRBV5-6 with TRBJ1-5; 9 bases are shared with TRBD1. The CDR3 has 14 amino acids. V lost 4 bases, J lost 6 bases, and 5 bases stayed unmatched. Germline V CDR1 and CDR2: SGHDT, YYEEEE. For the CDR3, the DNA is TGTGCCAGCAGCAGGGACAGGGAGGGTCAGCCCCAGCATTTT. Encoded protein: CASSRDREGQPQHF.

The genes are TRBV2 and TRBJ2-1; maybe TRBD2 (5 bases). Between the trimmed V and J ends, which lost 4 bases and 4 bases, there was a span of 14 bases. The germline V gene has CDR1 SNHLY and CDR2 FYNNEI. The CDR3 covers 15 residues. In DNA form, the CDR3 reads TGTGCCAGCAGTGGGGAGACGGGCTTATACAATGAGCAGTTCTTC. The encoded protein is CASSGETGLYNEQFF.

This clone was recorded once. The V and J genes are TRBV2 and TRBJ2-1; weak D call: TRBD2 (5 bases). Germline V gives CDR1 SNHLY, CDR2 FYNNEI. There are 15 residues in the CDR3. V gave up 5 bases and J gave up 1 base, with 12 bases separating them. The CDR3 here is CASSLLAASYNEQFF. The CDR3 DNA reads as TGTGCCAGCAGTCTGCTAGCAGCTTCCTACAATGAGCAGTTCTTC.